Presented here are 28 T cell receptor beta chains from one specimen sequenced in a study of shared clonotypes between healthy human individuals. Assay used: immunoSEQ multiplex PCR; TCRdb lists only in-frame clones, some missing. The sample records approximately 2.5 million clones, 93% being singletons. The sequencing input was naive CD4+ T cells from PBMCs. Subset noted: CD45RA+ positively selected. These receptors were collected from a man aged 18 to 30 in good health. Some clones in this sample may be carry-over from other donors' samples.

This rearrangement joins TRBV6-5 to TRBJ2-1, with D perhaps TRBD1 or TRBD2 (5 bases each). Trimming stripped 6 bases from V and 2 bases from J, with 8 bases between. The CDR3 sequence is 13 residues long. Per the germline V gene, CDR1 is MNHEY and CDR2 is SVGAGI. The CDR3: CASRRDAYNEQFF. The DNA of the CDR3 is TGTGCCAGCAGGAGGGACGCCTACAATGAGCAGTTCTTC.

This clone was found a few times. The V gene is TRBV7-9, the J gene TRBJ1-2; possible D gene TRBD1, 5 bases. Deletions cut 4 bases from V and 4 bases from J, with 16 bases between. This CDR3 has 15 residues. From germline, CDR1 is SEHNR and CDR2 FQNEAQ (reference sequence). This CDR3 is CASSSAGQAAYGYTF. CDR3 coding DNA: TGTGCCAGCAGCTCCGCTGGACAAGCAGCCTATGGCTACACCTTC.

The V call is TRBV6-1, the J call TRBJ2-1; TRBD1 aligns across 7 bases. The CDR3 sequence is 16 residues long. CDR1 is MNHNS, CDR2 SASEGT, per germline. J was trimmed by 3 bases and V by 2 bases; bases with no gene match: 7. The CDR3 nucleotides read TGTGCCAGCAGTGAATGGTTTCAGGGGGACTACAATGAGCAGTTCTTC. It yields the protein CASSEWFQGDYNEQFF.

V usage is TRBV19 and J usage is TRBJ2-1; TRBD2 matches at 7 bases. This CDR3 spans 16 amino acids. CDR1 is LNHDA and CDR2 is SQIVND in the germline V gene (reference sequence). The ends lost 2 bases at V and 4 bases at J; junction bases unmatched: 8. CDR3 DNA sequence: TGTGCCAGTAGTATAATAGGTAGCGGGCTATACAATGAGCAGTTCTTC. Its protein product is CASSIIGSGLYNEQFF.

This clone appeared once. This chain links TRBV5-1 with TRBJ1-2; a weak D match, TRBD1 (6 bases). The germline V gene has CDR1 SGHRS and CDR2 YFSETQ. This CDR3 is built from 18 residues. The ends were cut back, 4 bases at V and 5 bases at J, with 27 bases in the middle. In DNA form, the CDR3 reads TGCGCCAGCAGCCCGAGCCCGGACAGCTCTATTCTCTCTTATGGCTACACCTTC. Amino acid sequence: CASSPSPDSSILSYGYTF.

The chain has TRBV28 and TRBJ2-3; no clear D gene. CDR3 length equals 12 residues. Germline lookup yields CDR1 MDHEN and CDR2 SYDVKM. Between the trimmed V and J ends, which lost 5 bases and 4 bases, there was a span of 7 bases. CDR3 region: CASSMWADTQYF. Here the CDR3 DNA reads TGTGCCAGCAGTATGTGGGCAGATACGCAGTATTTT.

V is TRBV27 and J is TRBJ1-2, with 7 bases that match TRBD1. V lost 2 bases to trimming and J lost 4 bases; unmatched junction nucleotides: 4. The CDR3 covers 14 residues. CDR1 MNHEY and CDR2 SMNVEV come from the germline V gene (reference sequence). The CDR3 reads CASSLRQGPYGYTF. CDR3 bases: TGTGCCAGCAGTTTACGACAGGGCCCCTATGGCTACACCTTC.

This clone was observed once. Other DNA variants within this sample encode the same CDR3. The chain recombines TRBV11-3 with TRBJ2-1; weak D call: TRBD1 (6 bases). This CDR3 spans 15 amino acids. Germline CDR1 reads SGHNT; CDR2 reads YENEEA. The ends were cut back, 5 bases at V and 0 bases at J, with 11 bases in the middle. Written as DNA, the CDR3 is TGTGCCAGCAGCCCCCGACAGGCCTCCTACAATGAGCAGTTCTTC. Translated: CASSPRQASYNEQFF. The full variable domain, with the rest looked up from reference TRBV11-3 and TRBJ2-1, is EAGVVQSPRYKIIEKKQPVAFWCNPISGHNTLYWYLQNLGQGPELLIRYENEEAVDDSQLPKDRFSAERLKGVDSTLKIQPAELGDSAVYLCASSPRQASYNEQFFGPGTRLTVL.

The chain links TRBV7-9 to TRBJ2-7; 10 positions match TRBD2. The V gene end was trimmed by 10 bases and the J gene end by 3 bases; junction bases not matched to a gene: 6. This CDR3 spans 13 amino acids. CDR1 and CDR2 (germline): SEHNR, FQNEAQ (reference sequence). The CDR3 loop is CATGVAGGYEQYF. The CDR3 bases are TGTGCCACCGGGGTAGCGGGAGGCTACGAGCAGTACTTC.

This rearrangement joins TRBV23-1 to TRBJ2-6, with D possibly TRBD1 on 6 matching bases. TRBV23-1 qualifies as an ORF whose function is uncertain. The CDR3 length is 16 residues. Trimming removed 3 bases from V and 3 bases from J, with 12 bases in between. The CDR3 spells CASSHPTGRGANVLTF. In DNA, the CDR3 is TGCGCCAGCAGTCACCCAACAGGGCGTGGGGCCAACGTCCTGACTTTC.

The rearrangement joins TRBV5-1 to TRBJ2-3, with D perhaps matching TRBD2 (6 bases). The V end was cut by 4 bases, the J end by 2 bases, with 17 bases between. CDR1 SGHRS and CDR2 YFSETQ come from the germline V gene. The CDR3 length is 16 residues. CDR3 sequence reads: CASSPPFSGTTDTQYF. CDR3 in DNA: TGCGCCAGCAGCCCGCCTTTTAGCGGAACCACAGATACGCAGTATTTT.

A word on this clone: Other nucleotide sequences in the sample specify the same CDR3. The genes are TRBV7-3 and TRBJ2-3; 9 bases map to TRBD2. Germline lookup yields CDR1 SGHTA and CDR2 FQGTGA. With 4 bases clipped from V and 1 base from J, the junction kept 3 bases outside the gene matches. There are 15 residues in the CDR3. This CDR3 is CASSSGLAGTDTQYF. CDR3 DNA: TGTGCCAGCAGCTCGGGACTAGCAGGCACAGATACGCAGTATTTT. Based on the CDR3 plus reference TRBV7-3 and TRBJ2-3, the full variable domain is GAGVSQTPSNKVTEKGKYVELRCDPISGHTALYWYRQSLGQGPEFLIYFQGTGAADDSGLPNDRFFAVRPEGSVSTLKIQRTERGDSAVYLCASSSGLAGTDTQYFGPGTRLTVL.

This sequence joins TRBV11-2 and TRBJ2-7; TRBD1 might be the D (6 bases). Deletions cut 2 bases from V and 1 base from J, with 12 bases between. The CDR3 has 15 residues. CDR1 and CDR2 from the germline V gene are SGHAT and FQNNGV. CDR3 region: CASSLRDIPSYEQYF. The CDR3, as DNA: TGTGCCAGCAGCTTACGGGACATACCATCCTACGAGCAGTACTTC.

The J gene is TRBJ1-3, the V gene TRBV4-1; D uncertain. CDR3 length: 13 amino acids. The V end was cut by 0 bases, the J end by 4 bases, with 4 bases between. Germline V gives CDR1 MGHRA, CDR2 YSYEKL. The CDR3 DNA reads as TGCGCCAGCAGCCAAGACGGGGGAAACACCATATATTTT. Residues: CASSQDGGNTIYF.

The rearrangement uses TRBV4-1 and TRBJ1-2; 11 bases align to TRBD1. This CDR3 contains 16 residues. Per the germline V gene, CDR1 is MGHRA and CDR2 is YSYEKL. The J segment lost 2 bases and the V segment lost 1 base, leaving 3 bases of the junction unmatched. The CDR3 DNA is TGCGCCAGCAGCCAAGGGGGGACAGGGGGGAACTATGGCTACACCTTC. This sequence encodes CASSQGGTGGNYGYTF.

The rearrangement links TRBV28 to TRBJ1-3; D is unresolved. The CDR3 loop spans 14 amino acids. Between the trimmed V and J ends, which lost 7 bases and 2 bases, there was a span of 12 bases. CDR1 and CDR2 from the germline V gene are MDHEN and SYDVKM. This CDR3 reads CASKSPSAGNTIYF. The DNA for the CDR3 is TGTGCCAGCAAGTCCCCGTCGGCTGGAAACACCATATATTTT.

The rearrangement uses TRBV21-1 and TRBJ2-3; TRBD2 reflects the table's D call only, with no check against the DNA. TRBV21-1 is a listed pseudogene. The CDR3 is made up of 15 amino acids. DNA of the CDR3: TGTGCCAGCAGCAATGAGGGGACTACCACAGATACGCAGTATTTT. This sequence encodes CASSNEGTTTDTQYF.

J is TRBJ2-3 and V is TRBV4-2; TRBD2 matches 8 bases. CDR1 and CDR2 from the germline V gene are LGHNA and YNFKEQ. The V segment lost 2 bases and the J segment 5 bases; nucleotides outside the gene matches: 12. This CDR3 comprises 17 residues. The CDR3 here is CASSQLPQREREDTQYF. The CDR3 coding sequence is TGTGCCAGCAGCCAACTTCCGCAGCGGGAGCGGGAAGATACGCAGTATTTT.

The chain combines TRBV9 with TRBJ2-1; a possible D gene is TRBD2 (5 bases). Trimming removed 6 bases at V and 1 base at J, with 11 bases between. CDR3 length: 14 amino acids. CDR1 is SGDLS and CDR2 is YYNGEE in the germline V gene. The CDR3 loop reads CASTPRGSYNEQFF. The CDR3 nucleotides are TGTGCCAGCACGCCCCGGGGATCCTACAATGAGCAGTTCTTC.

With regard to this clone: Different DNA sequences within this sample yield the same CDR3. The rearrangement links TRBV29-1 to TRBJ2-5, with TRBD1 matching 9 bases. This CDR3 has 12 amino acids. Germline CDR1 is SQVTM and CDR2 is ANQGSEA. The ends lost 7 bases at V and 4 bases at J; junction bases unmatched: 4. The CDR3 sequence: CSADRGLETQYF. The CDR3 nucleotides are TGCAGCGCCGACAGGGGGTTAGAGACCCAGTACTTC.

The CDR3 DNA follows: TGTGCCAGCAGCTACGGACTAGCGGGAGGCTCTGGGGCCAACGTCCTGACTTTC. It translates to CASSYGLAGGSGANVLTF. The genes are TRBV14 and TRBJ2-6; 14 bases map to TRBD2. Trimming cost V 5 bases and J 0 bases; bases outside gene matches: 3. CDR1 is SGHDN, CDR2 FVKESK, per germline. CDR3 size: 18 residues. The full variable domain, rest sourced from reference TRBV14 and TRBJ2-6, is EAGVTQFPSHSVIEKGQTVTLRCDPISGHDNLYWYRRVMGKEIKFLLHFVKESKQDESGMPNNRFLAERTGGTYSTLKVQPAELEDSGVYFCASSYGLAGGSGANVLTFGAGSRLTVL.

The V and J genes are TRBV18 and TRBJ2-7, with 10 bases identical to TRBD2. The germline CDR1 and CDR2 sequences are KGHSH and LQKENI. The CDR3 length is 14 residues. Losses at the gene ends were 4 bases for V and 3 bases for J; bases not matched to a gene: 3. CDR3: CASSRTSGDYEQYF. The CDR3 nucleotides read TGTGCCAGCTCACGGACTAGCGGCGACTACGAGCAGTACTTC.

This clone was observed once. The V gene is TRBV7-2, the J gene TRBJ2-1, with no clear D. Deletions cut 1 base from V and 2 bases from J, with 9 bases between. Per germline, CDR1 SGHTA and CDR2 FQGNSA. The length of the CDR3 is 15 residues. DNA for the CDR3: TGTGCCAGCAGCTTAGGGGCCGCCGCCTACAATGAGCAGTTCTTC. Its protein is CASSLGAAAYNEQFF. Combining the CDR3 with reference TRBV7-2 and TRBJ2-1 gives the whole variable domain GAGVSQSPSNKVTEKGKDVELRCDPISGHTALYWYRQSLGQGLEFLIYFQGNSAPDKSGLPSDRFSAERTGGSVSTLTIQRTQQEDSAVYLCASSLGAAAYNEQFFGPGTRLTVL.

The chain employs TRBV29-1 and TRBJ1-2; 9 bases are shared with TRBD1. Looked up from germline, CDR1 is SQVTM and CDR2 is ANQGSEA. There are 14 residues in the CDR3. Trimming removed 6 bases from V and 5 bases from J; junction bases left unmatched: 10. The CDR3 DNA is TGCAGCGTCGCCCCCAGGACAGGGGTGTATGGCTACACCTTC. This encodes CSVAPRTGVYGYTF.

Worth noting for this clone: The same CDR3 can be traced to other DNA sequences in this sample. The chain combines TRBV5-1 with TRBJ1-5, with a tentative D call TRBD1 (6 bases). The CDR3 extends over 14 amino acids. Germline assignment: CDR1 SGHRS and CDR2 YFSETQ. Trimming left V 0 bases short and J 3 bases short, with 7 bases between. CDR3: CASSLGQDNQPQHF. Here the CDR3 DNA reads TGCGCCAGCAGCTTGGGACAGGACAATCAGCCCCAGCATTTT.

The chain recombines TRBV11-2 with TRBJ2-7; 8 bases align to TRBD2. Germline V gene data show CDR1 as SGHAT and CDR2 as FQNNGV. Trimming cost V 6 bases and J 4 bases; bases outside gene matches: 11. The length of the CDR3 is 15 residues. CDR3 coding DNA: TGTGCCAGCAGTTTTACTAGCGGAGTTAGGTACGAGCAGTACTTC. Its translation is CASSFTSGVRYEQYF.

The chain joins TRBV19 to TRBJ2-7; 9 bases line up with TRBD1. Trimming took 3 bases from V and 2 from J; bases not matched to a gene: 11. Germline CDR1 is LNHDA and CDR2 is SQIVND (reference sequence). The CDR3 is 17 residues long. The CDR3 here is CASSILPGQGITYEQYF. CDR3 coding DNA: TGTGCCAGTAGTATCCTCCCCGGACAGGGGATTACCTACGAGCAGTACTTC.

This chain links TRBV7-3 with TRBJ1-5, with 7 positions matching TRBD1. Germline V gives CDR1 SGHTA, CDR2 FQGTGA. V was clipped by 2 bases and J by 0 bases; unmatched bases: 4. The CDR3 runs to 16 residues. The CDR3 loop is CASSLLGQTSNQPQHF. Here the CDR3 DNA reads TGTGCCAGCAGCTTACTGGGACAGACTAGCAATCAGCCCCAGCATTTT.